This is a list of T cell receptor beta chains from one sample in a study of OX40 agonist ivuxolimab in advanced cancers. Sequenced by immunoSEQ multiplex PCR; TCRdb stores in-frame clones only, minus some. The data hold 20,000 to 25,000 clones, with roughly 80% observed a single time. This material consisted of CD4+ or CD8+ T cells sorted from blood, taken in a trial of the OX40 agonist ivuxolimab. These receptors came from an adult with an advanced solid tumor such as melanoma, head and neck, liver or kidney cancer. The CDR3 runs from the conserved cysteine through the conserved F or W. A D gene is named only where the DNA matches it firmly. The size entry is marked missing in some rows and otherwise reads once, few, many or a size class.

V	size	D	J	length	DNA	CDR3
TRBV27	medium-sized	TRBD1	TRBJ1-5	16	TGTGCCAGCAGTGCAACGGGACAGGGAAGGCATCAGCCCCAGCATTTT	CASSATGQGRHQPQHF
TRBV28	NA	NA	TRBJ2-3	14	TGTGCCAGCACCCTATGGAAAATCACAGATACGCAGTATTTT	CASTLWKITDTQYF
TRBV2	NA	NA	TRBJ2-5	15	TGTGCCAGCGGACATGCGGGGGCCTCGATGGAGACCCAGTACTTC	CASGHAGASMETQYF
TRBV5-6	NA	NA	TRBJ2-7	12	TGTGCCAGCAGCTTCGGGTACTACGAGCAGTACTTC	CASSFGYYEQYF
TRBV29-1	NA	NA	TRBJ1-5	12	TGCAGCGTTGTGGAGGGGACTCAGCCCCAGCATTTT	CSVVEGTQPQHF
TRBV6-1	NA	TRBD2	TRBJ2-1	16	TGTGCCAGCAGTGAAGCGATGGGACTAGGGCCCAATGAGCAGTTCTTC	CASSEAMGLGPNEQFF
TRBV4-1	NA	NA	TRBJ2-1	14	TGCGCCAGCAGCCACCGGGCGCCCGACGATGAGCAGTTCTTC	CASSHRAPDDEQFF
TRBV5-6	NA	NA	TRBJ2-7	14	TGTGCCAGCAGCTTGTTTGGGTCAGCCTACGAGCAGTACTTC	CASSLFGSAYEQYF
TRBV6-5	NA	NA	TRBJ1-6	15	TGTGCCAGCAGTTACCACAGGGCTAATAATTCACCCCTCCACTTT	CASSYHRANNSPLHF
TRBV5-6	NA	NA	TRBJ1-4	14	TGTGCCAGCAGCCCAGACAGAAATAATGAAAAACTGTTTTTT	CASSPDRNNEKLFF
TRBV6-4	few	NA	TRBJ2-1	16	TGTGCCAGCAGTGACTCGGTAGGGGTTTCCTACAATGAGCAGTTCTTC	CASSDSVGVSYNEQFF
TRBV7-6	few	NA	TRBJ1-3	16	TGTGCCAGCAGCTTAGTGTTGGGGGTTCCCGGAAACACCATATATTTT	CASSLVLGVPGNTIYF
TRBV7-6	NA	TRBD2	TRBJ2-3	15	TGTGCCAGCAGCTTTACTAGCGGGAACACAGATACGCAGTATTTT	CASSFTSGNTDTQYF
TRBV27	NA	NA	TRBJ2-1	17	TGTGCCAGCAGTTTATCCGGGGTCCCCAGTTCCTACAATGAGCAGTTCTTC	CASSLSGVPSSYNEQFF
TRBV4-3	NA	NA	TRBJ2-7	13	TGCGCCAGCAGCCGTTTGGGGGCTACGGAGCAGTACTTC	CASSRLGATEQYF
TRBV5-6	NA	NA	TRBJ2-1	12	TGTGCCAGCAGCTTGGGAGTTTTCGAGCAGTTCTTC	CASSLGVFEQFF
TRBV5-6	few	TRBD1	TRBJ1-6	15	TGTGCCAGCAGCATATCCGGGACAGGGGTTTCACCCCTCCACTTT	CASSISGTGVSPLHF
TRBV28	NA	NA	TRBJ2-1	13	TGTGCCAGCAGTCCGATACAGGGATATGAGCAGTTCTTC	CASSPIQGYEQFF
TRBV6-5	NA	TRBD2	TRBJ2-7	14	TGTGCCAGCAGTCCTACTAGCGGGACCTACGAGCAGTACTTC	CASSPTSGTYEQYF
TRBV13	NA	TRBD2	TRBJ2-1	15	TGTGCCAGCAGCCATCGGGCTAGCGGGAGTTATGAGCAGTTCTTC	CASSHRASGSYEQFF